One and the same sample provided the 12 T cell receptor beta chains below, sequenced in a study of CD8+ T cells in alopecia areata. Following extraction, RNA underwent reverse transcription to cDNA, which served as the sequencing template. The assay was immunoSEQ multiplex PCR, and TCRdb's table has in-frame clones only and misses some. The sample has some 170,000 clones, less than 75% seen once. The material sequenced was CD8+ T cells sorted from blood, taken at week 0. The source of these receptors is a human donor with alopecia areata.

Notes on this clone: This may be a read error: a much more frequent sequence differs by one nucleotide. This sequence joins TRBV29-1 and TRBJ2-1; D gene unclear. Germline V lookup: CDR1 SQVTM, CDR2 ANQGSEA. The CDR3 extends over 12 amino acids. The V end was cut by 6 bases, the J end by 10 bases, with 16 bases between. The CDR3 loop reads CSVGSSSYEQFF. The CDR3, as DNA: TGCAGCGTCGGATCCTCCTCCTACGAGCAGTTCTTC.

V gene TRBV4-2 combines with J gene TRBJ2-7; D possibly corresponds to TRBD1 (6 bases). The germline CDR1 and CDR2 sequences are LGHNA and YNFKEQ. Trimming shortened V by 2 bases and J by 2 bases, and 10 bases separated the two germline ends. The CDR3 has 14 amino acids. The CDR3 sequence is CASSQTGIPYEQYF. The CDR3 DNA is TGTGCCAGCAGCCAAACAGGGATCCCCTACGAGCAGTACTTC.

The chain combines TRBV18 with TRBJ1-4; no firm D call. The CDR3 contains 15 residues. Germline assignment: CDR1 KGHSH and CDR2 LQKENI. The V end lost 2 bases, the J end lost 0 bases, and 7 bases lay between the germline ends. The CDR3 DNA reads TGTGCCAGCTCACCAACATCTGCAACTAATGAAAAACTGTTTTTT. Translated: CASSPTSATNEKLFF.

The V call is TRBV30, the J call TRBJ1-4, with D possibly TRBD1 on 6 matching bases. This CDR3 comprises 14 residues. CDR1 is GTSNPN, CDR2 SVGIG, per germline (reference sequence). V was shortened by 2 bases and J by 4 bases, with 11 bases between the two germline ends. CDR3: CAWSTGPDNEKLFF. CDR3 DNA: TGTGCCTGGAGTACAGGGCCCGATAATGAAAAACTGTTTTTT.

The rearrangement joins TRBV2 to TRBJ1-2; the D is unclear. The V gene lost 5 bases and the J gene lost 4 bases, with 17 bases spanning the gap. This CDR3 contains 15 residues. The V gene's germline CDR1 is SNHLY and CDR2 FYNNEI. The CDR3 DNA reads as TGTGCCAGCAGTAAACCATCGACGATACTCTATGGCTACACCTTC. Translating it yields CASSKPSTILYGYTF.

The chain couples TRBV7-9 to TRBJ1-1; TRBD1 matches 10 bases. Germline-derived CDR1 and CDR2 are SEHNR and FQNEAQ (reference sequence). J lost 7 bases, V lost 4 bases, and 3 bases had no gene match. There are 13 residues in the CDR3. CDR3 residues: CASSSRDRGEAFF. As DNA, the CDR3 is TGTGCCAGCAGCTCCCGGGACAGGGGTGAAGCTTTCTTT.

This clone was seen just once. V usage is TRBV27 and J usage is TRBJ2-5, with D perhaps TRBD1 or TRBD2 (7 bases each). CDR1 is MNHEY and CDR2 is SMNVEV in the germline V gene (reference sequence). CDR3 size: 14 residues. Trimming left V 8 bases short and J 5 bases short, with 18 bases between. This CDR3 reads CASQPRGRGETQYF. DNA of the CDR3: TGTGCCAGCCAGCCAAGGGGGCGGGGGGAGACCCAGTACTTC.

The chain joins TRBV7-2 to TRBJ2-3; maybe TRBD1 (5 bases). Germline V gives CDR1 SGHTA, CDR2 FQGNSA. This CDR3 spans 16 amino acids. V was pared by 5 bases and J by 0 bases, with 15 bases between. This CDR3 is CASSLGVLSSTDTQYF. Written as DNA, the CDR3 is TGTGCCAGCAGCCTAGGGGTGCTCTCTAGCACAGATACGCAGTATTTT.

V usage is TRBV7-9 and J usage is TRBJ2-5; either TRBD1 or TRBD2 may fit D (7 bases each). V was pared by 2 bases and J by 5 bases, with 15 bases between. Germline V lookup: CDR1 SEHNR, CDR2 FQNEAQ (reference sequence). The CDR3 consists of 15 residues. The CDR3 region has the DNA TGTGCCAGCAGCTTACAGGGAGGGGGCAGGGAGACCCAGTACTTC. It yields the protein CASSLQGGGRETQYF.

This CDR3 is CASSLSAGNEQFF. The CDR3 nucleotides are TGTGCCAGCAGCTTGTCCGCGGGGAATGAGCAGTTCTTC. The rearrangement joins TRBV5-6 to TRBJ2-1; possibly TRBD2 for D (6 bases). The CDR3 runs 13 residues. V lost 1 base, J lost 7 bases, and 9 bases lay in between. Germline V gene sequence: CDR1 SGHDT, CDR2 YYEEEE.

The gene calls are TRBV5-6 and TRBJ1-2; 7 bases match TRBD1. Germline V gene lookup returns CDR1 SGHDT and CDR2 YYEEEE. With 4 bases clipped from V and 8 bases from J, the junction kept 14 bases outside the gene matches. The CDR3 consists of 15 residues. DNA for the CDR3: TGTGCCAGCAGCCGCCCGGGGACAGAGGAGGGCGGCTACACCTTC. It yields the protein CASSRPGTEEGGYTF.

This clone has a handful of counts. The chain uses TRBV29-1 and TRBJ2-7; 8 bases are a match to TRBD1. The germline V gene encodes CDR1 SQVTM and CDR2 ANQGSEA. The V gene end was trimmed by 6 bases and the J gene end by 7 bases; junction bases not matched to a gene: 11. CDR3 length: 13 residues. This CDR3 is CSVVTGDAPEQYF. CDR3 nucleotide sequence: TGCAGCGTCGTGACAGGGGATGCCCCAGAGCAGTACTTC.